This is a list of T cell receptor beta chains from one sample in a study of T cell responses to AZD1222 COVID-19 vaccine. The repertoire was sequenced with immunoSEQ multiplex PCR; TCRdb's copy has only in-frame clones and lacks some. The data hold roughly 120,000 clones, with approximately 89% observed a single time. The specimen was peripheral blood, collected 28 days after the second AZD1222 dose. The receptors stem from an adult who received the AZD1222 COVID-19 vaccine. The CDR3 runs from the conserved cysteine through the conserved F or W. A D gene is named only where the DNA matches it firmly. Clone size is stated in some rows and not others, as once, few, many or a class when expanded.

j_call | clone_size | cdr3_length | v_call | d_call | cdr3_nt | cdr3_aa
TRBJ1-5 | NA | 12 | TRBV27 | NA | TGTGCCAGCAGGGCAGGGGAACAGCCCCAGCATTTT | CASRAGEQPQHF
TRBJ1-3 | NA | 13 | TRBV14 | NA | TGTGCCAGCAGCCAAACGGCTGGAAACACCATATATTTT | CASSQTAGNTIYF
TRBJ2-2 | NA | 16 | TRBV7-2 | TRBD2 | TGTGCCAGCAGCTCCTTTAGCGGGAGTAACACCGGGGAGCTGTTTTTT | CASSSFSGSNTGELFF
TRBJ1-5 | once | 13 | TRBV19 | TRBD1 | TGTGCCAGTAGCAGGGGGCTAAATCAGCCCCAGCATTTT | CASSRGLNQPQHF
TRBJ1-2 | NA | 14 | TRBV6-5 | NA | TGTGCCAGCCGAAGGGGGGTCGGTAACTATGGCTACACCTTC | CASRRGVGNYGYTF
TRBJ1-6 | NA | 16 | TRBV7-9 | NA | TGTGCCAGCAGCTCCCTTGGACAGCGGCGGGATTCACCCCTCCACTTT | CASSSLGQRRDSPLHF
TRBJ2-2 | NA | 19 | TRBV5-1 | TRBD2 | TGCGCCAGCAGCGTGGACCAGCGGGAGTCCCCTGGGATTCCGGGGGAGCTGTTTTTT | CASSVDQRESPGIPGELFF
TRBJ1-2 | once | 15 | TRBV21-1 | NA | TGTGCCAGCAGCAAAAAAGGGGGGACTTACTATGGCTACACCTTC | CASSKKGGTYYGYTF
TRBJ1-3 | once | 16 | TRBV28 | NA | TGTGCCAGCAGTTTACCGGTGGGCTCAGTGGGAAACACCATATATTTT | CASSLPVGSVGNTIYF
TRBJ1-2 | once | 13 | TRBV15 | NA | TGTGCCACCAGCAGGGTCTCGCCCTATGGCTACACCTTC | CATSRVSPYGYTF
TRBJ2-2 | NA | 15 | TRBV7-9 | TRBD1 | TGTGCCAGCTTGGGGGGACAGGGGAACACCGGGGAGCTGTTTTTT | CASLGGQGNTGELFF
TRBJ2-7 | NA | 17 | TRBV13 | TRBD2 | TGTGCCAGCAGCTTAGACGGACTAGCGGGGAGCTCCTACGAGCAGTACTTC | CASSLDGLAGSSYEQYF
TRBJ1-2 | NA | 14 | TRBV7-8 | TRBD1 | TGTGCCAGCAGCTCGGGACAGTCGATATATGGCTACACCTTC | CASSSGQSIYGYTF
TRBJ2-1 | NA | 13 | TRBV7-3 | NA | TGTGCCAGCACCCTTATTCCCGGAGATGAGCAGTTCTTC | CASTLIPGDEQFF
TRBJ1-3 | NA | 17 | TRBV27 | NA | TGTGCCAGCAGTTTACAGGTCCCCCTCGACTCTGGAAACACCATATATTTT | CASSLQVPLDSGNTIYF
TRBJ1-5 | NA | 14 | TRBV30 | TRBD1 | TGTGCCTGGAGCTCGGACAGGGGCAATCAGCCCCAGCATTTT | CAWSSDRGNQPQHF
TRBJ2-7 | once | 15 | TRBV11-2 | NA | TGTGCCAGCAGCACCCGACAGGGGAGGGTTATTCAGCAGTACTTC | CASSTRQGRVIQQYF
TRBJ1-3 | few | 14 | TRBV10-3 | NA | TGTGCCATCAGGGCCCCGGCGTATGGAAACACCATATATTTT | CAIRAPAYGNTIYF
TRBJ1-5 | NA | 14 | TRBV5-4 | NA | TGTGCCAGCAGCTTAGGGGGAGTCAATCAGCCCCAGCATTTT | CASSLGGVNQPQHF
TRBJ2-1 | NA | 16 | TRBV15 | TRBD2 | TGTGCCACCAGCTCACTTCCTCGGGGGAGGGCTTTTGAGCAGTTCTTC | CATSSLPRGRAFEQFF
TRBJ2-5 | NA | 13 | TRBV7-9 | NA | TGTGCCAGCAGCTTGTCTCCCCAAGAGACCCAGTACTTC | CASSLSPQETQYF
TRBJ1-4 | NA | 14 | TRBV9 | NA | TGTGCCAGCAGCCCAGGGCAGTTCGGTGAAAAACTGTTTTTT | CASSPGQFGEKLFF
TRBJ2-1 | NA | 14 | TRBV9 | NA | TGTGCCAGCAGCGTGTGGGGGGGCCGGTATGAGCAGTTCTTC | CASSVWGGRYEQFF
TRBJ2-2 | once | 17 | TRBV6-4 | TRBD2 | TGTGCCAGCAGTTCAAGCTCGGGAGGCGCGAACACCGGGGAGCTGTTTTTT | CASSSSSGGANTGELFF
TRBJ2-1 | NA | 14 | TRBV4-2 | TRBD2 | TGTGCCAGCAGCCTCGGGACTAGCTCTAATGAGCAGTTCTTC | CASSLGTSSNEQFF
TRBJ1-4 | few | 14 | TRBV5-4 | TRBD1 | TGTGCCAGCAGCTTGCAGGGGGCGGGTGAAAAACTGTTTTTT | CASSLQGAGEKLFF
TRBJ2-7 | NA | 14 | TRBV7-2 | NA | TGTGCCAGCAGCCACGGAACAGTGGTCGACGAGCAGTACTTC | CASSHGTVVDEQYF
TRBJ1-1 | once | 13 | TRBV6-5 | NA | TGTGCCAGCAGTTACTCCAGGGTTACTGAAGCTTTCTTT | CASSYSRVTEAFF
TRBJ2-1 | once | 14 | TRBV9 | NA | TGTGCCAGCAGCGTAGAGGCAGGGTCGAATGAGCAGTTCTTC | CASSVEAGSNEQFF
TRBJ2-7 | NA | 14 | TRBV2 | NA | TGTGCCAGCACCGACGGAGGGTCCAGGGTCGAGCAGTACTTC | CASTDGGSRVEQYF
TRBJ1-1 | NA | 14 | TRBV28 | NA | TGTGCCAGCAAACTCCGGGGGGCCTTGGCTGAAGCTTTCTTT | CASKLRGALAEAFF
TRBJ2-3 | NA | 15 | TRBV6-5 | NA | TGTGCCAGCGCCCCCCGGAGGGGAGACACAGATACGCAGTATTTT | CASAPRRGDTDTQYF
TRBJ2-2 | NA | 15 | TRBV7-9 | NA | TGTGCCAGCAGCTTACGGACAAGTAACACCGGGGAGCTGTTTTTT | CASSLRTSNTGELFF
TRBJ2-3 | NA | 14 | TRBV3-1/TRBV3-2 | NA | TGTGCCAGCAGCCAGGTTGAGCTCCCAGATACGCAGTATTTT | CASSQVELPDTQYF
TRBJ2-3 | NA | 12 | TRBV5-5 | NA | TGTGCCAGCAGCTTGGGTGTAGATACGCAGTATTTT | CASSLGVDTQYF
TRBJ2-7 | NA | 16 | TRBV11-2 | TRBD2 | TGTGCCAGCAGCCTGGGGGGACTAGCGGGCTCCTACGAGCAGTACTTC | CASSLGGLAGSYEQYF
TRBJ1-5 | NA | 18 | TRBV2 | NA | TGTGCCAGCAACTCCCCAAGGGGGGTGACAGTCGATTATCAGCCCCAGCATTTT | CASNSPRGVTVDYQPQHF
TRBJ2-6 | NA | 15 | TRBV19 | NA | TGTGCCAGTAGGACGGGTAGCTCTGGGGCCAACGTCCTGACTTTC | CASRTGSSGANVLTF
TRBJ2-1 | NA | 15 | TRBV19 | TRBD2 | TGTGCCAGTACTATTAGCGGGGGGGCCTACAATGAGCAGTTCTTC | CASTISGGAYNEQFF
TRBJ2-7 | few | 16 | TRBV12-5 | NA | TGTGCTAGTGGTTCGAGACAGGACCGAAGCTCCTACGAGCAGTACTTC | CASGSRQDRSSYEQYF
TRBJ1-2 | NA | 15 | TRBV7-9 | TRBD1 | TGTGCCAGCAGCTTAGATGGGACAGGGAGTATCGGCTACACCTTC | CASSLDGTGSIGYTF
TRBJ2-7 | NA | 13 | TRBV2 | TRBD2 | TGTGCCAGCAATTCAGCGGGGGGGAACGAGCAGTACTTC | CASNSAGGNEQYF